These 10 T cell receptor beta chains were sequenced from one sample in a study of OX40 agonist ivuxolimab in advanced cancers. Libraries were prepared by immunoSEQ multiplex PCR; TCRdb keeps only in-frame clonotypes and omits some of them. The sample lists approximately 59,000 clones, about 80% seen once, with 2% to 2.5% in the top ten. The source material was CD4+ or CD8+ T cells sorted from blood, sampled in a trial of the OX40 agonist ivuxolimab. The receptors here all came from an adult with an advanced solid tumor such as melanoma, head and neck, liver or kidney cancer.

J is TRBJ1-1 and V is TRBV7-2; D unclear. Trimming shortened V by 5 bases and J by 3 bases, and 10 bases separated the two germline ends. Per the germline V gene, CDR1 is SGHTA and CDR2 is FQGNSA. The CDR3 is 13 residues long. The CDR3 protein is CASSLTLYTEAFF. As DNA, the CDR3 is TGTGCCAGCAGCCTGACCCTTTACACTGAAGCTTTCTTT. Complete variable domain (other parts from reference TRBV7-2 and TRBJ1-1): GAGVSQSPSNKVTEKGKDVELRCDPISGHTALYWYRQSLGQGLEFLIYFQGNSAPDKSGLPSDRFSAERTGGSVSTLTIQRTQQEDSAVYLCASSLTLYTEAFFGQGTRLTVV.

The V call is TRBV16, the J call TRBJ1-1, with D hard to call. CDR1 is KGHSY, CDR2 FQNENV, per germline. Trimming took 4 bases from V and 0 from J, leaving 6 bases between them. The CDR3 length is 13 residues. The chain's CDR3 is CASSPLLNTEAFF. The CDR3 DNA reads TGTGCCAGCAGCCCATTACTGAACACTGAAGCTTTCTTT. Filled out from reference TRBV16 and TRBJ1-1, the complete variable domain reads GEEVAQTPKHLVRGEGQKAKLYCAPIKGHSYVFWYQQVLKNEFKFLISFQNENVFDETGMPKERFSAKCLPNSPCSLEIQATKLEDSAVYFCASSPLLNTEAFFGQGTRLTVV.

The chain couples TRBV6-1 to TRBJ1-2, with D unclear. The CDR3 loop spans 14 amino acids. Germline-derived CDR1 and CDR2 are MNHNS and SASEGT. Trimming removed 0 bases at V and 8 bases at J, with 13 bases between. This CDR3 is CASSEAGSPRGYTF. The CDR3 DNA reads as TGTGCCAGCAGTGAAGCAGGCAGTCCTAGGGGCTACACCTTC.

This clone was recorded only once. The rearrangement joins TRBV28 to TRBJ1-2; the match to TRBD1 covers 7 bases. The CDR3 runs 14 residues. Per germline, CDR1 MDHEN and CDR2 SYDVKM. V trimming: 8 bases; J trimming: 3 bases; junction bases outside the gene matches: 9. DNA of the CDR3: TGTGCCAGCGGTATGGTTGGGACAGACTATGGCTACACCTTC. This sequence encodes CASGMVGTDYGYTF.

The table lists this clone with a few counts. DNA of the CDR3: TGTGCCAGTACAGGGTTCTACGAGCAGTACTTC. It specifies CASTGFYEQYF. The V call is TRBV28, the J call TRBJ2-7; tentatively, D is TRBD1 (6 bases). CDR1 and CDR2 from the germline V gene are MDHEN and SYDVKM. The CDR3 has 11 residues. Trimming shortened V by 9 bases and J by 3 bases, and 9 bases separated the two germline ends.

J is TRBJ2-7 and V is TRBV19; D may match TRBD1 or TRBD2 (5 bases each). Deletions cut 2 bases from V and 5 bases from J, with 7 bases between. The CDR3 totals 12 residues. Germline V gives CDR1 LNHDA, CDR2 SQIVND (reference sequence). The CDR3 region is CASSIRGDEQYF. CDR3 in DNA: TGTGCCAGTAGTATAAGGGGAGACGAGCAGTACTTC.

The sample holds a few counts of this clone. The J gene is TRBJ1-6, the V gene TRBV9; D unclear. The germline gives CDR1 SGDLS, CDR2 YYNGEE. The CDR3 totals 13 residues. V dropped 3 bases and J dropped 13 bases, with 14 bases sitting between them. CDR3 protein: CASSEETQTPLHF. The CDR3, as DNA: TGTGCCAGCAGCGAGGAGACGCAGACGCCCCTCCACTTT. Using reference TRBV9 and TRBJ1-6 for the parts outside the CDR3, the full variable domain is DSGVTQTPKHLITATGQRVTLRCSPRSGDLSVYWYQQSLDQGLQFLIQYYNGEERAKGNILERFSAQQFPDLHSELNLSSLELGDSALYFCASSEETQTPLHFGNGTRLTVT.

V gene TRBV18 combines with J gene TRBJ2-7; 8 bases agree with TRBD1. The length of the CDR3 is 16 residues. Trimming at V came to 3 bases and at J to 1 base, leaving 8 bases not matched to a gene. From germline, CDR1 is KGHSH and CDR2 LQKENI. CDR3: CASSPQGQGRSYEQYF. The CDR3, as DNA: TGTGCCAGCTCACCCCAAGGACAGGGTAGGTCCTACGAGCAGTACTTC.

V and J are TRBV18 and TRBJ2-5; TRBD2 is a possible D gene (5 bases). The germline CDR1 and CDR2 sequences are KGHSH and LQKENI. Between the trimmed V and J ends, which lost 8 bases and 2 bases, there was a span of 15 bases. CDR3 size: 14 residues. For the CDR3, the DNA is TGTGCCAGCCTACAATCGGGATCTCAAGAGACCCAGTACTTC. Protein sequence: CASLQSGSQETQYF.

The chain carries TRBV14 and TRBJ2-4, with a weak D call TRBD2 (6 bases). Germline CDR1 is SGHDN and CDR2 is FVKESK. The CDR3 loop spans 16 amino acids. Trimming cost V 0 bases and J 9 bases, with 18 bases left between them. Here the CDR3 DNA reads TGTGCCAGCAGCCAAGAGGGAGGATCAGATCGTGGCATTCAGTACTTC. Translating gives CASSQEGGSDRGIQYF. Using reference TRBV14 and TRBJ2-4 for the parts outside the CDR3, the full variable domain is EAGVTQFPSHSVIEKGQTVTLRCDPISGHDNLYWYRRVMGKEIKFLLHFVKESKQDESGMPNNRFLAERTGGTYSTLKVQPAELEDSGVYFCASSQEGGSDRGIQYFGAGTRLSVL.